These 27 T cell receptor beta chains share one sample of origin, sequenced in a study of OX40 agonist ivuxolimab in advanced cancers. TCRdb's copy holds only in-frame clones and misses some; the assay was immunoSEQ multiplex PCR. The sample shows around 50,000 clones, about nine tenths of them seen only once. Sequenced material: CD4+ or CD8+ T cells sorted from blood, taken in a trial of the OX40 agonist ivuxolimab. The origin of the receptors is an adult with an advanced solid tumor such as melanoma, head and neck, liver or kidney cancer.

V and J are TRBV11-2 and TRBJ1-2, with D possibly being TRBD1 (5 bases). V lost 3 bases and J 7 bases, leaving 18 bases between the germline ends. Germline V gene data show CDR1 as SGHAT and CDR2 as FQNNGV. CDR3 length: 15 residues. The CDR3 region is CASSFSGGGAGGYTF. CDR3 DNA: TGTGCCAGCAGCTTTTCCGGGGGGGGTGCTGGTGGCTACACCTTC.

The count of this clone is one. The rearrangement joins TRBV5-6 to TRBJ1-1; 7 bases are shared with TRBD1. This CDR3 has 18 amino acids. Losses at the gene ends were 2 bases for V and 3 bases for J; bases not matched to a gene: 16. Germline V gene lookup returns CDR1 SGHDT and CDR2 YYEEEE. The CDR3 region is CASSFFSLQGKWDTEAFF. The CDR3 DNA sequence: TGTGCCAGCAGCTTCTTCTCCCTACAGGGGAAGTGGGACACTGAAGCTTTCTTT.

CDR3 sequence reads: CASAQDRYEQYF. DNA of the CDR3: TGTGCCAGCGCGCAGGATCGCTACGAGCAGTACTTC. This chain connects TRBV6-1 to TRBJ2-7; no clear D. The CDR3 sequence is 12 residues long. Looked up from germline, CDR1 is MNHNS and CDR2 is SASEGT. Between the trimmed V and J ends, which lost 8 bases and 3 bases, there was a span of 11 bases.

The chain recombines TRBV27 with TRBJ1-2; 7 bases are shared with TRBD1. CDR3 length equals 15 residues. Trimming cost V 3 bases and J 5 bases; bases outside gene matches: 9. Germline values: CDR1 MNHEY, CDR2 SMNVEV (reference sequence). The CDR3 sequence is CASSFPGGKNYGYTF. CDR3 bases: TGTGCCAGCAGTTTCCCAGGGGGAAAGAATTATGGCTACACCTTC.

In nucleotides, the CDR3 is TGCGCCAGCAGGGTAGGACAGAGCATGAACACTGAAGCTTTCTTT. Amino acid sequence: CASRVGQSMNTEAFF. The chain joins TRBV5-1 to TRBJ1-1, with a tentative D call TRBD1 (6 bases). The V end lost 5 bases, the J end lost 0 bases, and 14 bases lay between the germline ends. CDR1 and CDR2 (germline): SGHRS, YFSETQ. The CDR3 runs to 15 residues.

CDR3 residues: CASSPLGSGANVLTF. The CDR3 DNA is TGCGCCAGCAGCCCACTGGGCTCTGGGGCCAACGTCCTGACTTTC. The chain combines TRBV5-1 with TRBJ2-6, with D hard to call. V lost 4 bases and J 0 bases, leaving 8 bases between the germline ends. Germline loops: CDR1 SGHRS, CDR2 YFSETQ. This CDR3 comprises 15 residues.

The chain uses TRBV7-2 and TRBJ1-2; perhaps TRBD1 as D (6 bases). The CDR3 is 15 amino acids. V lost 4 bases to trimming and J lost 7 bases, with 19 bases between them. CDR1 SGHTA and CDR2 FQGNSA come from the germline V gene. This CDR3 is CASSSGHLRNGGYTF. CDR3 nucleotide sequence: TGTGCCAGCAGCTCGGGACACCTCCGTAATGGTGGCTACACCTTC. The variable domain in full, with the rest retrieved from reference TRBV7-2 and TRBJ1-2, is GAGVSQSPSNKVTEKGKDVELRCDPISGHTALYWYRQSLGQGLEFLIYFQGNSAPDKSGLPSDRFSAERTGGSVSTLTIQRTQQEDSAVYLCASSSGHLRNGGYTFGSGTRLTVV.

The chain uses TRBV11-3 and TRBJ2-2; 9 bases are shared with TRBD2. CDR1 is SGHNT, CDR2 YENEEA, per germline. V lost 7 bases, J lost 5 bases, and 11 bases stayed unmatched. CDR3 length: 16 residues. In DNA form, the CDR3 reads TGTGCCAGCACCCCATTTAGCGGGAGTGGTACCGGGGAGCTGTTTTTT. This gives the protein CASTPFSGSGTGELFF. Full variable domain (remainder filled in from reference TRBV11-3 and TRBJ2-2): EAGVVQSPRYKIIEKKQPVAFWCNPISGHNTLYWYLQNLGQGPELLIRYENEEAVDDSQLPKDRFSAERLKGVDSTLKIQPAELGDSAVYLCASTPFSGSGTGELFFGEGSRLTVL.

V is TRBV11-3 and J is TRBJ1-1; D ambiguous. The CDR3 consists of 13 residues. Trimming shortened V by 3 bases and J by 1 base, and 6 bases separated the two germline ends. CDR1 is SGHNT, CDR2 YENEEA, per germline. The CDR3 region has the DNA TGTGCCAGCAGCTTGAGGGAGAACACTGAAGCTTTCTTT. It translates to CASSLRENTEAFF.

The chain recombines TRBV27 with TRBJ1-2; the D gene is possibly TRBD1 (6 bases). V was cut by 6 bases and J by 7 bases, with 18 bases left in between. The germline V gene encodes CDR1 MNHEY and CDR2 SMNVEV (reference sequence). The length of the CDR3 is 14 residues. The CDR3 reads CASSPAQGVSGYTF. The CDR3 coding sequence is TGTGCCAGCAGCCCCGCACAGGGAGTGTCTGGCTACACCTTC.

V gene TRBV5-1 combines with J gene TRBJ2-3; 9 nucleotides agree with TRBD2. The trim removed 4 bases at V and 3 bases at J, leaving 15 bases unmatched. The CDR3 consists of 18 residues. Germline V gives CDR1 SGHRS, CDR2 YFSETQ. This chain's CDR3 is CASSPLAGGPARTDTQYF. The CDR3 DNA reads TGCGCCAGCAGCCCCTTGGCGGGAGGGCCTGCGAGGACAGATACGCAGTATTTT. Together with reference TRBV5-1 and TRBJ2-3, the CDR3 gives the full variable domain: KAGVTQTPRYLIKTRGQQVTLSCSPISGHRSVSWYQQTPGQGLQFLFEYFSETQRNKGNFPGRFSGRQFSNSRSEMNVSTLELGDSALYLCASSPLAGGPARTDTQYFGPGTRLTVL.

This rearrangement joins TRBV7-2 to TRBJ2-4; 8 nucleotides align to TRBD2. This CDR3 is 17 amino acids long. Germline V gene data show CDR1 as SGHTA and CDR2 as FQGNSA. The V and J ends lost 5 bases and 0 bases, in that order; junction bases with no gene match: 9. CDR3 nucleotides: TGTGCCAGCAGCCTCCCCGGGGGGGCCCTAGCCAAAAACATTCAGTACTTC. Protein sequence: CASSLPGGALAKNIQYF. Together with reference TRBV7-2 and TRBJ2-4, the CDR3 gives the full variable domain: GAGVSQSPSNKVTEKGKDVELRCDPISGHTALYWYRQSLGQGLEFLIYFQGNSAPDKSGLPSDRFSAERTGGSVSTLTIQRTQQEDSAVYLCASSLPGGALAKNIQYFGAGTRLSVL.

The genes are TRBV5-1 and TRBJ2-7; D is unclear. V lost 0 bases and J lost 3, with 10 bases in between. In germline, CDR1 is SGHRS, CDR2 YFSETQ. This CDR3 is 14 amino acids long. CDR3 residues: CASSLVGPGYEQYF. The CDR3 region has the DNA TGCGCCAGCAGCTTGGTCGGGCCCGGCTACGAGCAGTACTTC.

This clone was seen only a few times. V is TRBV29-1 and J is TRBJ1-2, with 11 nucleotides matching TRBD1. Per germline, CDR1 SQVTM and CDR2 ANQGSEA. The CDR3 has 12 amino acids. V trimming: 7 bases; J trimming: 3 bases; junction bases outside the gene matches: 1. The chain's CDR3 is CSGGQGDYGYTF. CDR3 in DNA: TGCAGCGGGGGACAGGGGGACTATGGCTACACCTTC.

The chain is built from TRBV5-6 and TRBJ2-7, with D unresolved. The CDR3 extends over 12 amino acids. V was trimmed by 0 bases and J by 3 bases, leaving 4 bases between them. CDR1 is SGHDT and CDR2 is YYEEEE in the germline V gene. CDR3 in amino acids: CASSLVHYEQYF. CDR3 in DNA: TGTGCCAGCAGCTTGGTGCACTACGAGCAGTACTTC.

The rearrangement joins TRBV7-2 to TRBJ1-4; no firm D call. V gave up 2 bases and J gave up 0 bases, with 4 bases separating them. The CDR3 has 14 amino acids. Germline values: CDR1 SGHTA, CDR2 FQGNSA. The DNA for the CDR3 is TGTGCCAGCAGCTTATTTGCAACTAATGAAAAACTGTTTTTT. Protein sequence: CASSLFATNEKLFF.

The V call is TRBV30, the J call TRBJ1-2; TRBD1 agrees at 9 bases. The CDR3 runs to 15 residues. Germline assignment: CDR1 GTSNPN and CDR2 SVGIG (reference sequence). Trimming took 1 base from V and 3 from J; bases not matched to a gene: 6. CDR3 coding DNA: TGTGCCTGGAGTGGACAGGGGGGGCCGTACTATGGCTACACCTTC. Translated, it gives CAWSGQGGPYYGYTF.

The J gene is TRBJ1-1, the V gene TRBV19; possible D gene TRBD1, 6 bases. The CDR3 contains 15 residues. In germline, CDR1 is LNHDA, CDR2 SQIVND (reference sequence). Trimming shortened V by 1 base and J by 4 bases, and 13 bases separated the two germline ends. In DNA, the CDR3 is TGTGCCAGTAGTATAGGTTGGGGGGCAAGCACTGAAGCTTTCTTT. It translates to CASSIGWGASTEAFF.

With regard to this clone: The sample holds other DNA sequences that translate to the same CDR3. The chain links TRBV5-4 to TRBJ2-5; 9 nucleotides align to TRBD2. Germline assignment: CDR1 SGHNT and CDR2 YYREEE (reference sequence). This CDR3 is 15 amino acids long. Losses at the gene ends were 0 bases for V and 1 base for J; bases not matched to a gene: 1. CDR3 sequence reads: CASSLVLAGQETQYF. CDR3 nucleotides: TGTGCCAGCAGCTTGGTACTAGCGGGCCAAGAGACCCAGTACTTC.

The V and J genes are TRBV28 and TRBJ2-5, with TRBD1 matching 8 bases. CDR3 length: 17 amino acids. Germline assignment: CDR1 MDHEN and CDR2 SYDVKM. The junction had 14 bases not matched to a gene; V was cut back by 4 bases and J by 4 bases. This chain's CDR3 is CASSSTGVGVWVETQYF. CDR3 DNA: TGTGCCAGCAGTTCGACAGGGGTAGGGGTCTGGGTAGAGACCCAGTACTTC.

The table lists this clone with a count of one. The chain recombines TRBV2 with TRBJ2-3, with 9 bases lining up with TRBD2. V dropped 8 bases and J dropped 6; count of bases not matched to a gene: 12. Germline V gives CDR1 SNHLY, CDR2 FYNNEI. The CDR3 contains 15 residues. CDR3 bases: TGTGCCAGCGAGTTGGAGCGGGAGGTCGAGGATACGCAGTATTTT. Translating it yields CASELEREVEDTQYF.

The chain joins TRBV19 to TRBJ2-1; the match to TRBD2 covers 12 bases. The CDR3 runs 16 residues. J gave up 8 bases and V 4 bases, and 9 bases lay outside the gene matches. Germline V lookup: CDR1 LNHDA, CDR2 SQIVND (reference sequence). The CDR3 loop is CASSSHKTSGSYEQFF. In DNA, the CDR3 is TGTGCCAGTAGTAGCCATAAGACTAGCGGGAGTTATGAGCAGTTCTTC.

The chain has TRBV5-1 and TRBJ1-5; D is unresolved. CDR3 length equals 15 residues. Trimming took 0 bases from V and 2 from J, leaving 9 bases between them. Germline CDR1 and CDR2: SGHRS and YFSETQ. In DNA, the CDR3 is TGCGCCAGCAGCTTGGAAGGGATCCGCAATCAGCCCCAGCATTTT. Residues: CASSLEGIRNQPQHF.

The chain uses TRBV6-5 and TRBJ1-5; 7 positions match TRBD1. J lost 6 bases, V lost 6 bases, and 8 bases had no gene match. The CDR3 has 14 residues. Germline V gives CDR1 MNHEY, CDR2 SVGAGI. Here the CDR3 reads CASRSTGAGQPQHF. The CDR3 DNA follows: TGTGCCAGCAGATCTACAGGGGCGGGTCAGCCCCAGCATTTT.

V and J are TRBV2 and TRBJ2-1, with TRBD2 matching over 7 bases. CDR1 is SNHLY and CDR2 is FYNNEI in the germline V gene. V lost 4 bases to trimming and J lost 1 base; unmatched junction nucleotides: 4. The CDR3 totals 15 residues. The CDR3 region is CASSVGGGSYNEQFF. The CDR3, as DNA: TGTGCCAGCAGTGTAGGCGGGGGTTCCTACAATGAGCAGTTCTTC.

The chain's CDR3 is CASSYSGTGSTDTQYF. DNA of the CDR3: TGCGCCAGCAGCTACTCCGGGACAGGGTCCACAGATACGCAGTATTTT. This chain joins TRBV5-1 and TRBJ2-3; 9 bases map to TRBD1. V lost 3 bases and J lost 2; bases outside the gene matches: 7. The CDR3 is 16 residues long. CDR1 SGHRS and CDR2 YFSETQ come from the germline V gene.

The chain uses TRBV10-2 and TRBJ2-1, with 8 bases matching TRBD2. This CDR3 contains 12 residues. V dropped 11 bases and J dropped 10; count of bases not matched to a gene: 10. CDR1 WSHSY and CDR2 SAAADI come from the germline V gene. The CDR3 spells CAGPDGGGEQFF. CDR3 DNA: TGCGCCGGCCCGGACGGGGGGGGAGAGCAGTTCTTC.